This TCR beta chain was documented in a study of blood T cell repertoires in COVID-19. Study in general: Collection of acute and convalescent COVID-19 samples took place in the United States, Italy and Spain.

Germline V gene sequence: CDR1 PRHDT, CDR2 FYEKMQ (reference sequence). CDR3 length: 15 amino acids. Trimming took 3 bases from V and 6 from J, leaving 17 bases between them. Sequencing was performed with immunoSEQ multiplex PCR; in TCRdb, only in-frame clones are kept and a portion is missing. Here the sample spans hundreds of thousands of clones, more than 80% being singletons. Cohorts were determined from participant-reported clinical history. The chain employs TRBV13 and TRBJ1-2; TRBD1 is a possible D gene (6 bases). The sequenced material came from PBMCs or T cells enriched from blood (not recorded which). The clonotype comes from a man between 50 and 59 years old who had been exposed to COVID-19. The DNA for the CDR3 is TGTGCCAGCAGCTTTGCGGGTTCGACAGGCAATGGCTACACCTTC. As protein: CASSFAGSTGNGYTF.